Below are 27 T cell receptor beta chains sequenced from a single sample in a study of CD8+ T cells in alopecia areata (dated by TCRdb to 2016 to 2019). What the time point label conveys for this sample: 4 weeks on oral tofacitinib. Reading the label with the study, this specimen's treatment or condition is: oral pan-JAK inhibitor, 5-10 mg twice daily. The method behind the library was the immunoSEQ multiplex PCR assay. To provide template for TCR sequencing, every sample had RNA extracted and reverse transcribed into cDNA. The immuneACCESS repertoire file appears here via TCRdb, limited to in-frame rearrangements. These files lack a portion of the clones; in checked studies, under half of the deficit traces to unresolved V genes, and the cause of the others is not known. The sample table holds about 200,000 clones, of which less than 65% were seen once. The ten largest clones capture around 4.3% of the sample.

The source was CD4+ T cells sorted from blood, collected at week 4, from a patient treated with tofacitinib. The source is a human donor with alopecia areata.

The V call is TRBV7-2, the J call TRBJ1-2; 7 nucleotides align to TRBD1. The CDR3 runs to 18 residues. Germline CDR1 and CDR2: SGHTA and FQGNSA. The ends lost 2 bases at V and 3 bases at J; junction bases unmatched: 15. CDR3 amino acids: CASSLTGESRGRDYGYTF. In DNA form, the CDR3 reads TGTGCCAGCAGCTTAACAGGCGAATCAAGGGGGCGAGACTATGGCTACACCTTC. Supplemented by reference TRBV7-2 and TRBJ1-2, the full variable domain reads GAGVSQSPSNKVTEKGKDVELRCDPISGHTALYWYRQSLGQGLEFLIYFQGNSAPDKSGLPSDRFSAERTGGSVSTLTIQRTQQEDSAVYLCASSLTGESRGRDYGYTFGSGTRLTVV.

This clone was seen a few times. CDR3 residues: CASSVRGYGQTYNEQFF. CDR3 DNA sequence: TGCGCCAGCAGCGTCCGAGGATACGGACAGACCTACAATGAGCAGTTCTTC. This chain uses TRBV4-1 with TRBJ2-1, with D maybe TRBD1 (6 bases). The CDR3 is 17 amino acids. V lost 5 bases, J lost 2 bases, and 19 bases lay in between. The germline CDR1 and CDR2 sequences are MGHRA and YSYEKL.

This clone was seen more than once but under ten times. The chain recombines TRBV28 with TRBJ2-3; TRBD2 might be the D (6 bases). The CDR3 has 15 amino acids. Germline-derived CDR1 and CDR2 are MDHEN and SYDVKM. V lost 2 bases to trimming and J lost 0 bases, with 9 bases between them. The CDR3 DNA reads as TGTGCCAGCAGTTTAGGAGGGACTAGCACAGATACGCAGTATTTT. Protein product: CASSLGGTSTDTQYF. The full variable domain, rest sourced from reference TRBV28 and TRBJ2-3, is DVKVTQSSRYLVKRTGEKVFLECVQDMDHENMFWYRQDPGLGLRLIYFSYDVKMKEKGDIPEGYSVSREKKERFSLILESASTNQTSMYLCASSLGGTSTDTQYFGPGTRLTVL.

V gene TRBV4-1 combines with J gene TRBJ1-6; 8 bases are a match to TRBD1. Germline CDR1 and CDR2: MGHRA and YSYEKL. The CDR3 consists of 17 residues. V trimming: 1 base; J trimming: 9 bases; junction bases outside the gene matches: 11. The CDR3 is CASSQGPDRGTGSPLHF. For the CDR3, the DNA is TGCGCCAGCAGCCAAGGTCCTGACAGGGGTACGGGTTCACCCCTCCACTTT.

This rearrangement joins TRBV2 to TRBJ1-5; D gene unclear. Deletions cut 1 base from V and 4 bases from J, with 8 bases between. The CDR3 has 14 amino acids. CDR1 is SNHLY and CDR2 is FYNNEI in the germline V gene. CDR3 sequence (DNA): TGTGCCAGCAGTGAAGAGGTCGTTAATCAGCCCCAGCATTTT. As protein: CASSEEVVNQPQHF.

This clone has more than one count but fewer than ten. The chain uses TRBV5-4 and TRBJ2-5, with TRBD1 as a possible D gene (5 bases). The CDR3 totals 13 residues. The V gene lost 0 bases and the J gene lost 5 bases, with 8 bases spanning the gap. Germline V gene data show CDR1 as SGHNT and CDR2 as YYREEE (reference sequence). In DNA, the CDR3 is TGTGCCAGCAGCTTGGAGGGGTTCGAGACCCAGTACTTC. It codes for CASSLEGFETQYF.

This clone has just a few counts. The rearrangement joins TRBV21-1 to TRBJ1-4; the table's D gene call, TRBD1, was not cross checked with the DNA. TRBV21-1 is described as a pseudogene. The CDR3 is made up of 19 amino acids. The chain's CDR3 is CASSWTGDLHNSANEKLFF. The CDR3 coding sequence is TGTGCCAGCAGCTGGACAGGGGACCTTCATAACTCAGCTAATGAAAAACTGTTTTTT.

This rearrangement joins TRBV10-2 to TRBJ1-5, with D uncertain. Between the trimmed V and J ends, which lost 4 bases and 3 bases, there was a span of 7 bases. This CDR3 comprises 13 residues. The germline V gene has CDR1 WSHSY and CDR2 SAAADI. CDR3 sequence: CASSVSVNQPQHF. CDR3 sequence (DNA): TGCGCCAGCAGTGTATCCGTCAATCAGCCCCAGCATTTT.

The rearrangement uses TRBV6-6 and TRBJ2-5, with D possibly being TRBD1 (6 bases). CDR3 length: 14 residues. CDR1 and CDR2 (germline): MNHNY, SVGAGI (reference sequence). V lost 4 bases, J lost 3 bases, and 12 bases lay in between. The CDR3 region has the DNA TGTGCCAGCAGTTTCACAGGGAAGGAAGAGACCCAGTACTTC. Its protein is CASSFTGKEETQYF.

This clone has just one count. A read error may produce the germline difference seen at one junction end. CDR3 loop: CASSHPTDNSPLHF. CDR3 nucleotides: TGCGCCAGCAGCCATCCGACTGATAATTCGCCCCTCCACTTT. This chain joins TRBV4-1 and TRBJ1-6; D gene uncertain. CDR1 MGHRA and CDR2 YSYEKL come from the germline V gene. The CDR3 runs to 14 residues.

V usage is TRBV5-1 and J usage is TRBJ2-3; 9 bases are a match to TRBD1. Losses at the gene ends were 3 bases for V and 4 bases for J; bases not matched to a gene: 6. The CDR3 contains 15 residues. Germline CDR1 and CDR2: SGHRS and YFSETQ. DNA of the CDR3: TGCGCCAGCAGCTCGGGACAGGGTTTTGCAGATACGCAGTATTTT. This sequence encodes CASSSGQGFADTQYF.

The J gene is TRBJ2-7, the V gene TRBV2, with 12 bases matching TRBD2. The junction had 5 bases not matched to a gene; V was cut back by 8 bases and J by 6 bases. There are 13 residues in the CDR3. Germline V gives CDR1 SNHLY, CDR2 FYNNEI. DNA of the CDR3: TGTGCCAGCGCGGAGGGACTAGCGGGCGAGCAGTACTTC. It codes for CASAEGLAGEQYF.

V and J are TRBV14 and TRBJ1-6, with D perhaps TRBD1 (5 bases). The CDR3 is 14 amino acids. Trimming took 4 bases from V and 8 from J, leaving 12 bases between them. The germline CDR1 and CDR2 sequences are SGHDN and FVKESK. CDR3 coding DNA: TGTGCCAGCAGCCCCCTTGGGGGTCATTCACCCCTCCACTTT. It codes for CASSPLGGHSPLHF.

As for this clone: The junction shows a germline mismatch at one end, possibly a read error. The rearrangement links TRBV7-7 to TRBJ1-5; 12 bases agree with TRBD1. The CDR3 is 17 amino acids. Germline values: CDR1 SSHAT, CDR2 FNYEAQ (reference sequence). The CDR3 DNA reads as TGTGCTAGCAGCTTAGGGGACAGGGGGCGCAGCAATCAGCCCCAGCATTTT. Protein sequence: CASSLGDRGRSNQPQHF.

This clone appeared a few times. Additional DNA sequences in this sample encode the identical CDR3. The V gene is TRBV27, the J gene TRBJ2-5; D not certain. The CDR3 length is 13 residues. CDR1 and CDR2 (germline): MNHEY, SMNVEV (reference sequence). With 5 bases removed from V and 5 bases from J, the gap between germline ends came to 12 bases. CDR3 sequence reads: CASSPRTRETQYF. Written as DNA, the CDR3 is TGTGCCAGCAGTCCTCGGACGCGGGAGACCCAGTACTTC.

V usage is TRBV29-1 and J usage is TRBJ1-1; no firm D call. This CDR3 spans 13 amino acids. The germline V gene encodes CDR1 SQVTM and CDR2 ANQGSEA. V was cut by 5 bases and J by 0 bases, with 10 bases left in between. This CDR3 is CSVYPFMNTEAFF. The CDR3 nucleotides are TGCAGCGTTTACCCATTCATGAACACTGAAGCTTTCTTT.

The V gene is TRBV29-1, the J gene TRBJ2-5; TRBD2 matches at 11 bases. This CDR3 contains 14 residues. Germline CDR1 and CDR2: SQVTM and ANQGSEA. After removal of 4 bases from V and 6 bases from J, the junction contained 7 bases not matched to a gene. The chain's CDR3 is CSVGLAGGRQTQYF. The DNA of the CDR3 is TGCAGCGTTGGTTTAGCGGGGGGGCGACAGACCCAGTACTTC.

This clone has a handful of counts. This chain joins TRBV30 and TRBJ2-5; 8 bases match TRBD1. J was trimmed by 0 bases and V by 6 bases; bases with no gene match: 3. The germline CDR1 and CDR2 sequences are GTSNPN and SVGIG (reference sequence). The CDR3 runs to 13 residues. This chain's CDR3 is CACGQGNQETQYF. CDR3 sequence (DNA): TGTGCCTGCGGACAGGGAAACCAAGAGACCCAGTACTTC.

V gene TRBV2 combines with J gene TRBJ2-7; D is possibly TRBD2 (5 bases). The CDR3 extends over 15 amino acids. The V gene's germline CDR1 is SNHLY and CDR2 FYNNEI. The V and J ends lost 3 bases and 3 bases respectively, with 15 bases between them. In nucleotides, the CDR3 is TGTGCCAGCAGTGAGGAGATAAGGAGCGGCTACGAGCAGTACTTC. This gives the protein CASSEEIRSGYEQYF.

The rearrangement uses TRBV10-3 and TRBJ2-7, with no clear D. The CDR3 extends over 14 amino acids. The V and J ends lost 6 bases and 2 bases respectively, with 14 bases between them. Germline CDR1 and CDR2: ENHRY and SYGVKD. DNA of the CDR3: TGTGCCATCAGGCGGACCAACGTGGCCTACGAGCAGTACTTC. This gives the protein CAIRRTNVAYEQYF.

The chain joins TRBV7-9 to TRBJ1-2; D is undetermined. This CDR3 contains 12 residues. V was pared by 1 base and J by 4 bases, with 4 bases between. The germline V gene encodes CDR1 SEHNR and CDR2 FQNEAQ (reference sequence). CDR3 protein: CASSLEPYGYTF. The CDR3 nucleotides read TGTGCCAGCAGCTTAGAGCCCTATGGCTACACCTTC.

This clone was seen only a few times. V usage is TRBV7-2 and J usage is TRBJ2-7, with 8 bases matching TRBD1. Germline CDR1 reads SGHTA; CDR2 reads FQGNSA. V was pared by 5 bases and J by 1 base, with 10 bases of the junction left unmatched. The CDR3 length is 16 residues. CDR3 in amino acids: CASSPSLGQGSYEQYF. The CDR3 nucleotides read TGTGCCAGCAGCCCAAGTTTAGGACAGGGTTCCTACGAGCAGTACTTC.

Only a few counts were recorded for this clone. The chain joins TRBV10-3 to TRBJ1-1, with a tentative D call TRBD1 (5 bases). This CDR3 has 14 amino acids. Germline V gene sequence: CDR1 ENHRY, CDR2 SYGVKD. The V gene lost 0 bases and the J gene lost 3 bases, with 8 bases spanning the gap. The CDR3 is CAISESPGDTEAFF. CDR3 nucleotide sequence: TGTGCCATCAGTGAGTCACCGGGGGACACTGAAGCTTTCTTT.

This clone occurred a few times. The chain employs TRBV30 and TRBJ2-2; D not resolved. The CDR3 is made up of 12 amino acids. Trimming stripped 3 bases from V and 6 bases from J, with 8 bases between. Germline V gives CDR1 GTSNPN, CDR2 SVGIG (reference sequence). The CDR3 reads CAWRILAGELFF. CDR3 bases: TGTGCCTGGAGAATTTTAGCCGGGGAGCTGTTTTTT.

This clone was detected once. V and J are TRBV4-3 and TRBJ1-6; D may be TRBD1 (6 bases). The germline gives CDR1 LGHNA, CDR2 YSLEER. Trimming stripped 4 bases from V and 9 bases from J, with 19 bases between. This CDR3 spans 16 amino acids. Here the CDR3 reads CASSLSSPQGTSPLHF. The CDR3 region has the DNA TGCGCCAGCAGCCTTAGCAGTCCGCAGGGGACTTCACCCCTCCACTTT.

The gene calls are TRBV6-1 and TRBJ1-1; TRBD1 aligns across 9 bases. The germline V gene has CDR1 MNHNS and CDR2 SASEGT. This CDR3 region has 15 residues. V was pared by 7 bases and J by 1 base, with 7 bases of the junction left unmatched. In DNA form, the CDR3 reads TGTGCCAGCACCGTACAGGGGGCCTCGAACACTGAAGCTTTCTTT. Translation: CASTVQGASNTEAFF.

This rearrangement joins TRBV19 to TRBJ1-2, with D perhaps matching TRBD1 (6 bases). This CDR3 is 14 amino acids long. V lost 2 bases and J lost 4, with 11 bases in between. Germline loops: CDR1 LNHDA, CDR2 SQIVND (reference sequence). The CDR3: CASSISGGSYGYTF. CDR3 DNA sequence: TGTGCCAGTAGTATATCCGGGGGCAGCTATGGCTACACCTTC.